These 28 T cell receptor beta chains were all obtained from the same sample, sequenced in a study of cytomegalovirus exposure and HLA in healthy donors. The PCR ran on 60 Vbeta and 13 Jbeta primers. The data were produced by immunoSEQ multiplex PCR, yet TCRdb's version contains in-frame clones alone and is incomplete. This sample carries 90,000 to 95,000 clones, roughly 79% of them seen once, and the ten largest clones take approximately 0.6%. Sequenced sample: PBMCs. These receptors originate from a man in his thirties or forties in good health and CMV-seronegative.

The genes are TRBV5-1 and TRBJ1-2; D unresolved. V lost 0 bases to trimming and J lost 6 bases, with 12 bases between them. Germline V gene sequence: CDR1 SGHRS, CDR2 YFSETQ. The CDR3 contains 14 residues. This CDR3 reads CASSLVEGTNGYTF. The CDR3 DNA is TGCGCCAGCAGCTTGGTGGAGGGAACGAATGGCTACACCTTC.

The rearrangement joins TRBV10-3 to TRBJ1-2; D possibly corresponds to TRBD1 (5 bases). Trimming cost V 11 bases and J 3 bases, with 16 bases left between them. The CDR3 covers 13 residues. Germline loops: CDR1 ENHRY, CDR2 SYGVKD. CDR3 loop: CALQDGGDYGYTF. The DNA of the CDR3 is TGTGCCCTCCAAGATGGAGGGGACTATGGCTACACCTTC.

This chain's CDR3 is CASSLLGQESLNTEAFF. The CDR3 nucleotides are TGTGCCAGCAGTCTACTGGGACAGGAATCATTGAACACTGAAGCTTTCTTT. The chain carries TRBV6-4 and TRBJ1-1; the match to TRBD1 covers 8 bases. CDR1 is MRHNA, CDR2 SNTAGT, per germline. The V segment lost 5 bases and the J segment 0 bases; nucleotides outside the gene matches: 11. The CDR3 contains 17 residues.

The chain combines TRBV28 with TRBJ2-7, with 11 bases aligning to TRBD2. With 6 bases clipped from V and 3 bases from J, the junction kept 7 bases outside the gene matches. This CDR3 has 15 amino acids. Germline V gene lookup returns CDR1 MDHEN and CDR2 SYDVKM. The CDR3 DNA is TGTGCCAGCAGCGCCATAGCGGGGGGGGGCTACGAGCAGTACTTC. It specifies CASSAIAGGGYEQYF. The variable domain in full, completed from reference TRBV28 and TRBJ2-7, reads DVKVTQSSRYLVKRTGEKVFLECVQDMDHENMFWYRQDPGLGLRLIYFSYDVKMKEKGDIPEGYSVSREKKERFSLILESASTNQTSMYLCASSAIAGGGYEQYFGPGTRLTVT.

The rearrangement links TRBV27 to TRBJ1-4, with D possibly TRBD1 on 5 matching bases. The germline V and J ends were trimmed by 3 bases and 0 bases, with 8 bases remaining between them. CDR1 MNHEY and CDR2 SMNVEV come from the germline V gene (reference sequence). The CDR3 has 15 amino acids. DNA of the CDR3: TGTGCCAGCAGTTTCGCGGGGGCAACTAATGAAAAACTGTTTTTT. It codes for CASSFAGATNEKLFF.

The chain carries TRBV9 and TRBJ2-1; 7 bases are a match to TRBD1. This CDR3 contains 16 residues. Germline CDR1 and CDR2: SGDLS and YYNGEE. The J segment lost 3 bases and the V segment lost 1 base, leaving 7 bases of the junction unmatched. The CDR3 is CASSVKDRILYNEQFF. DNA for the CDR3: TGTGCCAGCAGCGTAAAGGACAGGATCCTCTACAATGAGCAGTTCTTC.

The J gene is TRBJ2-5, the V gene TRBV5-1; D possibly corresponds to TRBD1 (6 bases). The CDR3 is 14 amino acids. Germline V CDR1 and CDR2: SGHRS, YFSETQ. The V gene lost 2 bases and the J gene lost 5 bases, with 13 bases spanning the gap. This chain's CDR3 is CASSFGQSGETQYF. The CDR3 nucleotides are TGCGCCAGCAGCTTTGGACAGTCCGGGGAGACCCAGTACTTC. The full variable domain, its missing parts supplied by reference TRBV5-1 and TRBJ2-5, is KAGVTQTPRYLIKTRGQQVTLSCSPISGHRSVSWYQQTPGQGLQFLFEYFSETQRNKGNFPGRFSGRQFSNSRSEMNVSTLELGDSALYLCASSFGQSGETQYFGPGTRLLVL.

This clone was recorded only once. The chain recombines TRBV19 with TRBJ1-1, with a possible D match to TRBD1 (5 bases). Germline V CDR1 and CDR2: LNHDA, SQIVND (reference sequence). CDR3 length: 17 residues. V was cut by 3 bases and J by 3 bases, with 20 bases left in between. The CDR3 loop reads CASSMRYGGSLDTEAFF. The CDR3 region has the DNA TGTGCCAGTAGTATGAGGTATGGGGGGTCTTTGGACACTGAAGCTTTCTTT. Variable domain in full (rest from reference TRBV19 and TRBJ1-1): DGGITQSPKYLFRKEGQNVTLSCEQNLNHDAMYWYRQDPGQGLRLIYYSQIVNDFQKGDIAEGYSVSREKKESFPLTVTSAQKNPTAFYLCASSMRYGGSLDTEAFFGQGTRLTVV.

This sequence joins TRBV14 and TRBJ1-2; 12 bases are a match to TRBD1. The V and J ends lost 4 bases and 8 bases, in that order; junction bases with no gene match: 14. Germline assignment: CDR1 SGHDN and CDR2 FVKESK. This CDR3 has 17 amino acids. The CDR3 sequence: CASSPTTWDRGRRGYTF. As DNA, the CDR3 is TGTGCCAGCAGCCCTACCACATGGGACAGGGGGCGAAGGGGCTACACCTTC.

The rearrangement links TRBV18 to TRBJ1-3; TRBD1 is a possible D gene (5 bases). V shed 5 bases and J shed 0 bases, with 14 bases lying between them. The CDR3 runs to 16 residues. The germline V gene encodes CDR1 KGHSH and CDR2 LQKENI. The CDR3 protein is CASSAVGGRSGNTIYF. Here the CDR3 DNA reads TGTGCCAGCTCAGCGGTCGGGGGACGCTCTGGAAACACCATATATTTT.

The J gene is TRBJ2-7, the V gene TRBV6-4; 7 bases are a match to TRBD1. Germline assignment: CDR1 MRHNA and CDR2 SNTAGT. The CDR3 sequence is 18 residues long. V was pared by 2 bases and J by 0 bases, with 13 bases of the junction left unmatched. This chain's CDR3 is CASSDRDFSRQGSYEQYF. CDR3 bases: TGTGCCAGCAGTGACCGAGATTTTAGTAGACAGGGCTCCTACGAGCAGTACTTC.

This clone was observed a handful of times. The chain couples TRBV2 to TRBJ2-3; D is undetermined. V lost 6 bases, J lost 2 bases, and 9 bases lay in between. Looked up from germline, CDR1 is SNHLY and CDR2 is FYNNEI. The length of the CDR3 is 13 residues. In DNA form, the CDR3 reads TGTGCCAGCAGAGCCCCTGACACAGATACGCAGTATTTT. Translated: CASRAPDTDTQYF.

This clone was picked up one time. DNA of the CDR3: TGTGCCAGCAGGGGGACTAGCGGTTACTCCTACAATGAGCAGTTCTTC. Protein product: CASRGTSGYSYNEQFF. The J gene is TRBJ2-1, the V gene TRBV7-2, with 11 bases fitting TRBD2. Germline lookup yields CDR1 SGHTA and CDR2 FQGNSA. The J segment lost 0 bases and the V segment lost 6 bases, leaving 4 bases of the junction unmatched. The CDR3 covers 16 residues.

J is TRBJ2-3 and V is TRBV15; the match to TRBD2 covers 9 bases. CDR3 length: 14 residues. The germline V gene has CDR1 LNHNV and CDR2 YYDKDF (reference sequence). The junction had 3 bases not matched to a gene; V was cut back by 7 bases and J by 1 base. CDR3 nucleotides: TGTGCCACCAACTTAGCGGGGGGCACAGATACGCAGTATTTT. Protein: CATNLAGGTDTQYF. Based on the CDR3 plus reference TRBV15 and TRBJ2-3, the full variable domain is DAMVIQNPRYQVTQFGKPVTLSCSQTLNHNVMYWYQQKSSQAPKLLFHYYDKDFNNEADTPDNFQSRRPNTSFCFLDIRSPGLGDTAMYLCATNLAGGTDTQYFGPGTRLTVL.

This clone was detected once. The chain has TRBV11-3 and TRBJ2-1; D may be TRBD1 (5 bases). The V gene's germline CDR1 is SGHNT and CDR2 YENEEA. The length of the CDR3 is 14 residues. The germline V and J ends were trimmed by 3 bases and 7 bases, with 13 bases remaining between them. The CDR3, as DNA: TGTGCCAGCAGCTTTGAGACAGTGCTAAATGAGCAGTTCTTC. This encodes CASSFETVLNEQFF.

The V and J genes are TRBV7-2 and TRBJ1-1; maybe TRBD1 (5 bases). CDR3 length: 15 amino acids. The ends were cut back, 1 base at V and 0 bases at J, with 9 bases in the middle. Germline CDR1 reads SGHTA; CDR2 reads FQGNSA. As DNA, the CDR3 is TGTGCCAGCAGCTTAGGACAGTTCATGAACACTGAAGCTTTCTTT. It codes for CASSLGQFMNTEAFF.

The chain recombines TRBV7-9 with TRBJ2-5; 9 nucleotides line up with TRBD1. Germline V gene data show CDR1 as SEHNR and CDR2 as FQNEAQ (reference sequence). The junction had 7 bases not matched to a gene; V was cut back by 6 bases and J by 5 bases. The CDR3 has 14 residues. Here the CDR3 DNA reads TGTGCCAGCAGGCTTACAGGGGGCAGGGAGACCCAGTACTTC. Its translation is CASRLTGGRETQYF.

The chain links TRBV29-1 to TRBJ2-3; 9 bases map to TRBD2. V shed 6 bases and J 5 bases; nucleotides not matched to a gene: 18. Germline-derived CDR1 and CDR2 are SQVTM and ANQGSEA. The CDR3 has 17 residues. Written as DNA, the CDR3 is TGCAGCGTCGACCTTAGTAGATTAGCGGGAGAGGAAGATACGCAGTATTTT. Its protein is CSVDLSRLAGEEDTQYF.

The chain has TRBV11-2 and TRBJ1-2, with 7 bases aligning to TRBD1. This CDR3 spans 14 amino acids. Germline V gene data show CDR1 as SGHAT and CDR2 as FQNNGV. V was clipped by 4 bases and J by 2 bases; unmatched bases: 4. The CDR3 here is CASSSQGGNYGYTF. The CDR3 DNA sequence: TGTGCCAGCAGCTCCCAGGGGGGCAACTATGGCTACACCTTC.

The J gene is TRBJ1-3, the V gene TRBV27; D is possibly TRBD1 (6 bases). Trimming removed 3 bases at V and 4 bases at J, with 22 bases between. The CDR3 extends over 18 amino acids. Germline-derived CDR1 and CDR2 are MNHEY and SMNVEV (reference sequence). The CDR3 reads CASSLSPPYDRTGNTIYF. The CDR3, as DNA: TGTGCCAGCAGTTTGTCGCCCCCCTATGACAGGACGGGAAACACCATATATTTT.

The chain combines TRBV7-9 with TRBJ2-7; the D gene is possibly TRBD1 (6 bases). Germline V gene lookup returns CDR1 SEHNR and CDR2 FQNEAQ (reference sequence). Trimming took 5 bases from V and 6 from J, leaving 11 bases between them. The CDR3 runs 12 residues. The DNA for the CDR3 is TGTGCCAGCAGCCCCAGGGGCTCCGAGCAGTACTTC. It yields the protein CASSPRGSEQYF.

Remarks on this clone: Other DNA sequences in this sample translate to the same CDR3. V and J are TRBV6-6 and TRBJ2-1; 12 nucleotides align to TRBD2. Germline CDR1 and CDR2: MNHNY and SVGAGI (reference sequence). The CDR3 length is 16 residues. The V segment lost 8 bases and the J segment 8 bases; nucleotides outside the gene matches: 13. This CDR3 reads CASALPTSGSLDEQFF. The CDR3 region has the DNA TGTGCCAGCGCCCTGCCGACTAGCGGGAGCCTAGATGAGCAGTTCTTC.

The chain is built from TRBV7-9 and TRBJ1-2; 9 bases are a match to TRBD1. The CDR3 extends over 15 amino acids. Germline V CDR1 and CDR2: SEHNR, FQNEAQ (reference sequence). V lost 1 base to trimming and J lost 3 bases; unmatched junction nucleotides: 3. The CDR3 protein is CASSLEQGAHYGYTF. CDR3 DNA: TGTGCCAGCAGCTTAGAACAGGGGGCCCACTATGGCTACACCTTC.

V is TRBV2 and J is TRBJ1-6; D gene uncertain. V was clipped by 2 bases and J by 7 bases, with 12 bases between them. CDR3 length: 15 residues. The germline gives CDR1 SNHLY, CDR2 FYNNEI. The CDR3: CASSEREVRNSPLHF. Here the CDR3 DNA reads TGTGCCAGCAGTGAAAGGGAGGTGAGAAATTCACCCCTCCACTTT.

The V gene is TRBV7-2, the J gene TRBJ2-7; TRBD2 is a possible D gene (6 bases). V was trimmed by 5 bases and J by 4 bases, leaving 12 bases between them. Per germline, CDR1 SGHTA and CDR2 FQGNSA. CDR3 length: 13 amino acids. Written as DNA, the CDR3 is TGTGCCAGCAGCCACGGCGGGATGTACGAGCAGTACTTC. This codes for CASSHGGMYEQYF.

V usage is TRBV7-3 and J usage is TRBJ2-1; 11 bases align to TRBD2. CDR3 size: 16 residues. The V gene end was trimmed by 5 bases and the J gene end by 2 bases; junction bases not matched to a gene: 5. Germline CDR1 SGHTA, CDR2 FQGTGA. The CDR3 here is CASSRTSGSPYNEQFF. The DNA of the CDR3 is TGTGCCAGCAGCCGAACTAGCGGGAGTCCCTACAATGAGCAGTTCTTC. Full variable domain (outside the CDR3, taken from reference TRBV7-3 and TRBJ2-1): GAGVSQTPSNKVTEKGKYVELRCDPISGHTALYWYRQSLGQGPEFLIYFQGTGAADDSGLPNDRFFAVRPEGSVSTLKIQRTERGDSAVYLCASSRTSGSPYNEQFFGPGTRLTVL.

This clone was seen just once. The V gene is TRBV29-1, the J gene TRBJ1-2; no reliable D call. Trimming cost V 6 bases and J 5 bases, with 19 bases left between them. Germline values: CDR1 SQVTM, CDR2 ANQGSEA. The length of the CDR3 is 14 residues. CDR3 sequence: CSVRRATEYYGYTF. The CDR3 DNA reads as TGCAGCGTCAGGCGGGCCACAGAGTATTATGGCTACACCTTC.

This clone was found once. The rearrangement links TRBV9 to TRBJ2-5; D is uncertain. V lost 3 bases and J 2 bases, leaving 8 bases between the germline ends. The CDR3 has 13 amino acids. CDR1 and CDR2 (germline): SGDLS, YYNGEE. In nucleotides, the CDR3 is TGTGCCAGCAGCGCCACAGCACAAGAGACCCAGTACTTC. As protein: CASSATAQETQYF.